This T cell receptor (beta chain) is drawn from a study of cytomegalovirus exposure and HLA in healthy donors. The CDR3 runs 16 residues. V lost 0 bases and J lost 0, with 12 bases in between. From germline, CDR1 is MGHRA and CDR2 YSYEKL. PCR was performed using 60 Vbeta and 13 Jbeta primers. Produced via immunoSEQ multiplex PCR; TCRdb's table is partial and in-frame only. The sample is made up of tens of thousands of clones, and the top ten hold around an eighth of it. This sequence joins TRBV4-1 and TRBJ2-7; possibly TRBD2 for D (5 bases). The sequence derives from a woman aged 60-70 years in good health and CMV-seropositive. The sample taken for sequencing was PBMCs. The CDR3 is CASSQDSAASSYEQYF. The CDR3 nucleotides read TGCGCCAGCAGCCAAGATTCAGCGGCGAGCTCCTACGAGCAGTACTTC.